Shown below are 30 T cell receptor beta chains from a single sample sequenced in a study of blood T cell repertoires in COVID-19. TCRdb's table, derived via immunoSEQ multiplex PCR, lists solely in-frame clones and lacks some. Among roughly 200,000 clones listed, over 70% were seen once. The specimen sequenced was peripheral blood. All receptors derive from a woman at least 80 years old with acute or convalescent COVID-19.

The chain uses TRBV27 and TRBJ1-4; 8 bases are shared with TRBD1. The CDR3 loop spans 16 amino acids. V shed 1 base and J 8 bases; nucleotides not matched to a gene: 9. Germline V gives CDR1 MNHEY, CDR2 SMNVEV (reference sequence). In DNA form, the CDR3 reads TGTGCCAGCAGTTTATTTTCGGACAGGGCTTACGAAAAACTGTTTTTT. Its protein product is CASSLFSDRAYEKLFF. Based on the CDR3 plus reference TRBV27 and TRBJ1-4, the full variable domain is EAQVTQNPRYLITVTGKKLTVTCSQNMNHEYMSWYRQDPGLGLRQIYYSMNVEVTDKGDVPEGYKVSRKEKRNFPLILESPSPNQTSLYFCASSLFSDRAYEKLFFGSGTQLSVL.

The count of this clone is one. In nucleotides, the CDR3 is TGCGCCAGCAGTCGGAGAGCTGGAAACACCATATATTTT. This codes for CASSRRAGNTIYF. The V and J genes are TRBV10-1 and TRBJ1-3; D is ambiguous. V lost 5 bases and J 2 bases, leaving 7 bases between the germline ends. CDR3 length: 13 amino acids. The germline V gene encodes CDR1 WNHNN and CDR2 SYGVQD (reference sequence).

This clone was counted only a few times. The chain combines TRBV2 with TRBJ2-7, with 10 bases matching TRBD1. This CDR3 has 14 residues. Germline values: CDR1 SNHLY, CDR2 FYNNEI. V dropped 6 bases and J dropped 4; count of bases not matched to a gene: 6. In nucleotides, the CDR3 is TGTGCCAGCAGGGGGACAGGGGACAGGTACGAGCAGTACTTC. Amino acids: CASRGTGDRYEQYF. The complete variable domain, with remaining parts taken from reference TRBV2 and TRBJ2-7, reads EPEVTQTPSHQVTQMGQEVILRCVPISNHLYFYWYRQILGQKVEFLVSFYNNEISEKSEIFDDQFSVERPDGSNFTLKIRSTKLEDSAMYFCASRGTGDRYEQYFGPGTRLTVT.

The genes are TRBV5-6 and TRBJ1-1; a weak D match, TRBD1 (5 bases). This CDR3 contains 12 residues. Between the trimmed V and J ends, which lost 4 bases and 7 bases, there was a span of 11 bases. Germline V gives CDR1 SGHDT, CDR2 YYEEEE. The CDR3 protein is CASSRTGDEAFF. DNA of the CDR3: TGTGCCAGCAGCCGTACAGGAGATGAAGCTTTCTTT.

The rearrangement links TRBV19 to TRBJ1-2, with D maybe TRBD1 (5 bases). The CDR3 consists of 13 residues. The ends were cut back, 8 bases at V and 8 bases at J, with 18 bases in the middle. Germline V CDR1 and CDR2: LNHDA, SQIVND (reference sequence). CDR3: CASGNQGGRGYTF. The CDR3 DNA sequence: TGTGCCAGTGGAAACCAGGGTGGGCGGGGCTACACCTTC.

This CDR3 is CASSEKRENQPQHF. The DNA for the CDR3 is TGTGCCAGCAGCGAAAAAAGGGAGAATCAGCCCCAGCATTTT. The chain links TRBV7-2 to TRBJ1-5; no clear D. The germline CDR1 and CDR2 sequences are SGHTA and FQGNSA. This CDR3 is built from 14 residues. With 5 bases removed from V and 4 bases from J, the gap between germline ends came to 12 bases.

Only a few counts were recorded for this clone. The V gene is TRBV6-8, the J gene TRBJ1-2; 9 bases match TRBD1. Germline V gene sequence: CDR1 MNHGY, CDR2 SAAAGT. The length of the CDR3 is 14 residues. Trimming removed 10 bases from V and 3 bases from J; junction bases left unmatched: 9. In DNA form, the CDR3 reads TGTGCCAAGGTGGACAGGGGAGGAGACTATGGCTACACCTTC. Amino acid sequence: CAKVDRGGDYGYTF.

This clone has more than one count but fewer than ten. The J gene is TRBJ1-3, the V gene TRBV5-3; D is possibly TRBD1 (6 bases). TRBV5-3 is classed as an ORF, of uncertain function. This CDR3 region has 18 residues. The ends were cut back, 3 bases at V and 1 base at J, with 20 bases in the middle. The CDR3 region is CARSYGEGQLPSGNTIYF. CDR3 bases: TGTGCCAGAAGCTACGGGGAGGGACAACTTCCATCTGGAAACACCATATATTTT.

The chain employs TRBV5-1 and TRBJ1-5; D might be TRBD1 (6 bases). CDR1 SGHRS and CDR2 YFSETQ come from the germline V gene. The V end lost 0 bases, the J end lost 8 bases, and 9 bases lay between the germline ends. This CDR3 has 13 residues. CDR3 nucleotide sequence: TGCGCCAGCAGCTTGGCGCCAGGGGAGCCCCAGCATTTT. Translation: CASSLAPGEPQHF.

This clone was recorded only once. This chain links TRBV28 with TRBJ2-7, with 7 bases matching TRBD1. From germline, CDR1 is MDHEN and CDR2 SYDVKM. CDR3 size: 14 residues. V lost 5 bases and J lost 3; bases outside the gene matches: 7. The CDR3 loop reads CASSGPPGGYEQYF. CDR3 nucleotides: TGTGCCAGCAGTGGCCCTCCAGGGGGCTACGAGCAGTACTTC.

A few counts support this clone. The chain recombines TRBV10-1 with TRBJ1-3; D unresolved. This CDR3 region has 13 residues. The ends were cut back, 4 bases at V and 4 bases at J, with 8 bases in the middle. CDR1 is WNHNN, CDR2 SYGVQD, per germline (reference sequence). Written as DNA, the CDR3 is TGCGCCAGCAGTGGACAAAACGGAAACACCATATATTTT. Amino acid sequence: CASSGQNGNTIYF.

V is TRBV27 and J is TRBJ2-2; tentative D call: TRBD2 (8 bases). Germline loops: CDR1 MNHEY, CDR2 SMNVEV (reference sequence). CDR3 size: 13 residues. V was pared by 9 bases and J by 5 bases, with 13 bases between. CDR3 DNA: TGTGCCAGAGGGGGCGGGAGGACCGGGGAGCTGTTTTTT. This sequence encodes CARGGGRTGELFF.

The CDR3 spells CASSESGGPRDTIYF. DNA of the CDR3: TGTGCCAGCAGTGAATCCGGGGGGCCCCGAGACACCATATATTTT. The rearrangement links TRBV25-1 to TRBJ1-3; TRBD1 is a possible D gene (6 bases). Trimming pared 1 base from V and 8 bases from J, leaving 15 bases between. Germline CDR1 and CDR2: MGHDK and SYGVNS. The CDR3 covers 15 residues.

The chain carries TRBV6-1 and TRBJ1-1; weak D call: TRBD1 (6 bases). Germline CDR1 and CDR2: MNHNS and SASEGT. V lost 1 base and J lost 7, with 22 bases in between. This CDR3 spans 17 amino acids. The CDR3 loop reads CASSEDGMAQGFGEAFF. CDR3 coding DNA: TGTGCCAGCAGTGAAGACGGCATGGCACAGGGATTTGGTGAAGCTTTCTTT.

The rearrangement joins TRBV7-6 to TRBJ2-7; no firm D call. Between the trimmed V and J ends, which lost 1 base and 3 bases, there was a span of 16 bases. This CDR3 region has 16 residues. Germline values: CDR1 SGHVS, CDR2 FNYEAQ. The CDR3 loop reads CASSLEAGHPSYEQYF. CDR3 sequence (DNA): TGTGCCAGCAGCTTAGAAGCAGGCCACCCCAGCTACGAGCAGTACTTC.

J is TRBJ2-7 and V is TRBV7-9; 8 bases are a match to TRBD2. The CDR3 sequence is 18 residues long. The germline V gene has CDR1 SEHNR and CDR2 FQNEAQ (reference sequence). V gave up 5 bases and J gave up 3 bases; unmatched junction bases: 18. Here the CDR3 DNA reads TGTGCCAGCAGCCGAGCTGCTGGGTCAGCGGGGGATAACTACGAGCAGTACTTC. Translated: CASSRAAGSAGDNYEQYF.

The J gene is TRBJ2-2, the V gene TRBV7-6; TRBD2 matches 14 bases. Looked up from germline, CDR1 is SGHVS and CDR2 is FNYEAQ. The CDR3 is 16 residues long. V lost 4 bases and J lost 6; bases outside the gene matches: 4. Here the CDR3 DNA reads TGTGCCAGCAGCTCAGGACTAGCGGGAGGATCCGGGGAGCTGTTTTTT. Its protein is CASSSGLAGGSGELFF.

The chain carries TRBV21-1 and TRBJ1-6; TRBD1, as called in the table, went unchecked against the DNA. TRBV21-1 is marked as a pseudogene. This CDR3 spans 16 amino acids. The CDR3 here is CASSNDMKWGRSPLHF. CDR3 DNA: TGTGCCAGCAGCAACGATATGAAGTGGGGCCGGTCACCCCTCCACTTT.

CDR3 sequence: CASSESTIAAFF. Here the CDR3 DNA reads TGTGCCAGCAGTGAAAGCACCATTGCAGCTTTCTTT. The V and J genes are TRBV2 and TRBJ1-1; D not certain. The CDR3 has 12 amino acids. CDR1 and CDR2 from the germline V gene are SNHLY and FYNNEI. With 2 bases removed from V and 10 bases from J, the gap between germline ends came to 11 bases.

This clone was seen just once. V and J are TRBV18 and TRBJ2-5; 9 bases match TRBD1. Germline CDR1 is KGHSH and CDR2 is LQKENI. The V gene end was trimmed by 6 bases and the J gene end by 4 bases; junction bases not matched to a gene: 0. This CDR3 contains 12 residues. The DNA for the CDR3 is TGTGCCAGCTCGACAGGGGGAGAGACCCAGTACTTC. This gives the protein CASSTGGETQYF. The full variable domain, in which reference TRBV18 and TRBJ2-5 provide the parts outside the CDR3, is NAGVMQNPRHLVRRRGQEARLRCSPMKGHSHVYWYRQLPEEGLKFMVYLQKENIIDESGMPKERFSAEFPKEGPSILRIQQVVRGDSAAYFCASSTGGETQYFGPGTRLLVL.

The V and J genes are TRBV27 and TRBJ1-6; perhaps TRBD1 as D (5 bases). With 2 bases removed from V and 10 bases from J, the gap between germline ends came to 18 bases. The CDR3 is 16 amino acids. Germline V CDR1 and CDR2: MNHEY, SMNVEV (reference sequence). The CDR3 protein is CASSLMGLRRESPLHF. Written as DNA, the CDR3 is TGTGCCAGCAGTTTAATGGGACTCCGGAGGGAATCACCCCTCCACTTT.

The CDR3 DNA sequence: TGTGCCAGTGGGTACGGGGACAGGGTGGTCACTGAAGCTTTCTTT. Protein: CASGYGDRVVTEAFF. The chain couples TRBV19 to TRBJ1-1; 9 bases align to TRBD1. The trim removed 8 bases at V and 4 bases at J, leaving 11 bases unmatched. Per the germline V gene, CDR1 is LNHDA and CDR2 is SQIVND (reference sequence). The CDR3 has 15 amino acids.

The V gene is TRBV14, the J gene TRBJ2-1, with 14 bases lining up with TRBD2. V was clipped by 1 base and J by 10 bases; unmatched bases: 6. CDR3 size: 16 residues. CDR1 SGHDN and CDR2 FVKESK come from the germline V gene. CDR3 in DNA: TGTGCCAGCAGCCAAGTGGGACTAGCGGGAGCAATAGAGCAGTTCTTC. Protein product: CASSQVGLAGAIEQFF. The entire variable domain, with the rest obtained from reference TRBV14 and TRBJ2-1, is as follows: EAGVTQFPSHSVIEKGQTVTLRCDPISGHDNLYWYRRVMGKEIKFLLHFVKESKQDESGMPNNRFLAERTGGTYSTLKVQPAELEDSGVYFCASSQVGLAGAIEQFFGPGTRLTVL.

The CDR3 DNA sequence: TGCGCCAGCAGCGGGGAGAACTATGGCTACACCTTC. This sequence encodes CASSGENYGYTF. V is TRBV5-1 and J is TRBJ1-2; D is unclear. The germline gives CDR1 SGHRS, CDR2 YFSETQ. V was shortened by 4 bases and J by 2 bases, with 6 bases between the two germline ends. The CDR3 length is 12 residues. Filled out from reference TRBV5-1 and TRBJ1-2, the complete variable domain reads KAGVTQTPRYLIKTRGQQVTLSCSPISGHRSVSWYQQTPGQGLQFLFEYFSETQRNKGNFPGRFSGRQFSNSRSEMNVSTLELGDSALYLCASSGENYGYTFGSGTRLTVV.

The genes are TRBV3-1 (or the pseudogene TRBV3-2) and TRBJ2-1; no reliable D call. CDR3 size: 16 residues. Germline lookup yields CDR1 LGHDT and CDR2 YNNKEL (reference sequence). The V end lost 0 bases, the J end lost 0 bases, and 9 bases lay between the germline ends. CDR3: CASSQEPTSSYNEQFF. The CDR3 DNA is TGTGCCAGCAGCCAAGAACCAACCAGCTCCTACAATGAGCAGTTCTTC.

The rearrangement links TRBV19 to TRBJ2-5, with D possibly TRBD2 on 6 matching bases. This CDR3 is 13 amino acids long. Germline V gene data show CDR1 as LNHDA and CDR2 as SQIVND (reference sequence). V was pared by 3 bases and J by 4 bases, with 9 bases between. CDR3 sequence: CASSMRRGETQYF. The CDR3 DNA sequence: TGTGCCAGTAGTATGCGGCGGGGAGAGACCCAGTACTTC. Together with reference TRBV19 and TRBJ2-5, the CDR3 gives the full variable domain: DGGITQSPKYLFRKEGQNVTLSCEQNLNHDAMYWYRQDPGQGLRLIYYSQIVNDFQKGDIAEGYSVSREKKESFPLTVTSAQKNPTAFYLCASSMRRGETQYFGPGTRLLVL.

This rearrangement joins TRBV7-9 to TRBJ2-1; D unresolved. The CDR3 is 13 amino acids. Germline values: CDR1 SEHNR, CDR2 FQNEAQ (reference sequence). Trimming pared 7 bases from V and 3 bases from J, leaving 10 bases between. The CDR3 DNA follows: TGTGCCAGCAACTTGGCTAGCTACAATGAGCAGTTCTTC. Translation: CASNLASYNEQFF. Using reference TRBV7-9 and TRBJ2-1 for the parts outside the CDR3, the full variable domain is DTGVSQNPRHKITKRGQNVTFRCDPISEHNRLYWYRQTLGQGPEFLTYFQNEAQLEKSRLLSDRFSAERPKGSFSTLEIQRTEQGDSAMYLCASNLASYNEQFFGPGTRLTVL.

The chain has TRBV5-1 and TRBJ2-3; 13 nucleotides align to TRBD2. J lost 7 bases, V lost 3 bases, and 5 bases had no gene match. Germline CDR1 is SGHRS and CDR2 is YFSETQ. This CDR3 region has 15 residues. CDR3 sequence: CASSSGLAGDYTQYF. The CDR3 DNA follows: TGCGCCAGCAGCTCCGGACTAGCGGGGGACTATACGCAGTATTTT.

This chain links TRBV12-3 or TRBV12-4 with TRBJ2-1, with D perhaps TRBD1 (6 bases). There are 12 residues in the CDR3. Between the trimmed V and J ends, which lost 11 bases and 4 bases, there was a span of 12 bases. CDR3 nucleotide sequence: TGTGCCTCCCGGGACAAGTACAATGAGCAGTTCTTC. It encodes CASRDKYNEQFF.

The V call is TRBV2, the J call TRBJ2-7, with D tentatively TRBD2 (5 bases). Germline CDR1 reads SNHLY; CDR2 reads FYNNEI. The ends were cut back, 5 bases at V and 7 bases at J, with 12 bases in the middle. The CDR3 is 12 residues long. The CDR3, as DNA: TGTGCCAGCAGTACGGGAACTTGGGAGCAGTACTTC. This gives the protein CASSTGTWEQYF.